Each of the 29 T cell receptor beta chains below was sequenced from the same sample in a study of blood T cell repertoires in COVID-19. Assay: immunoSEQ multiplex PCR; the TCRdb copy retains only in-frame clones and omits some. This table holds around 150,000 clones, approximately 80% found once. The sample was peripheral blood. The receptors were gathered from a woman aged 80 or older with active or convalescent COVID-19.

This clone was counted only a few times. The rearrangement links TRBV19 to TRBJ1-4; D gene unclear. Trimming stripped 5 bases from V and 3 bases from J, with 13 bases between. The CDR3 covers 15 residues. Germline V CDR1 and CDR2: LNHDA, SQIVND (reference sequence). The CDR3 DNA sequence: TGTGCCAGTAGTCCAAGGAGTTTGTCTAATGAAAAACTGTTTTTT. It codes for CASSPRSLSNEKLFF.

This clone came up a few times. The chain employs TRBV9 and TRBJ2-7; 7 bases are a match to TRBD1. CDR1 SGDLS and CDR2 YYNGEE come from the germline V gene. The CDR3 has 15 amino acids. V lost 3 bases and J lost 2; bases outside the gene matches: 8. This CDR3 reads CASSARDRGAYEQYF. CDR3 DNA: TGTGCCAGCAGCGCCAGGGACAGAGGCGCCTACGAGCAGTACTTC.

CDR3 region: CASRREGDSLNEKLFF. CDR3 in DNA: TGCGCCAGCAGGCGCGAAGGGGACAGCCTTAATGAAAAACTGTTTTTT. The rearrangement uses TRBV4-3 and TRBJ1-4, with 7 nucleotides matching TRBD1. The germline gives CDR1 LGHNA, CDR2 YSLEER. This CDR3 has 16 residues. The J segment lost 4 bases and the V segment lost 6 bases, leaving 11 bases of the junction unmatched.

The chain joins TRBV5-8 to TRBJ2-3; 8 bases fit TRBD1. This CDR3 region has 15 residues. The J segment lost 2 bases and the V segment lost 2 bases, leaving 4 bases of the junction unmatched. Germline V gives CDR1 SGHTS, CDR2 YDEGEE. DNA for the CDR3: TGTGCCAGCAGCTTAGCAGGGGGCCCCACAGATACGCAGTATTTT. It specifies CASSLAGGPTDTQYF.

This chain uses TRBV11-2 with TRBJ1-2, with unresolved D. CDR1 and CDR2 (germline): SGHAT, FQNNGV. CDR3 size: 15 residues. The ends were cut back, 3 bases at V and 1 base at J, with 12 bases in the middle. CDR3 loop: CASSLRETGNYGYTF. The CDR3, as DNA: TGTGCCAGCAGCTTGAGGGAGACGGGTAACTATGGCTACACCTTC.

The genes are TRBV11-2 and TRBJ2-1, with D maybe TRBD2 (5 bases). Trimming cost V 5 bases and J 6 bases, with 17 bases left between them. The length of the CDR3 is 15 residues. Germline-derived CDR1 and CDR2 are SGHAT and FQNNGV. In DNA, the CDR3 is TGTGCCAGCAGCCCCGGACTGGACCCTTCCAATGAGCAGTTCTTC. Translating it yields CASSPGLDPSNEQFF.

The chain recombines TRBV6-2 or TRBV6-3 with TRBJ1-1, with D uncertain. Germline V lookup: CDR1 MNHEY, CDR2 SVGEGT. This CDR3 region has 12 residues. Trimming cost V 2 bases and J 5 bases, with 6 bases left between them. The CDR3: CASSYPTTEAFF. The CDR3 DNA sequence: TGTGCCAGCAGTTACCCCACTACTGAAGCTTTCTTT.

The chain links TRBV7-6 to TRBJ1-1; D ambiguous. The CDR3 runs 13 residues. Germline lookup yields CDR1 SGHVS and CDR2 FNYEAQ. Trimming took off 5 bases at V and 7 bases at J, with 14 bases between the two ends. The CDR3 region has the DNA TGTGCCAGCAGCCCCCCGGGAGGCGTTGAAGCTTTCTTT. As protein: CASSPPGGVEAFF.

J is TRBJ1-3 and V is TRBV13; the match to TRBD1 covers 9 bases. There are 17 residues in the CDR3. The V segment lost 5 bases and the J segment 4 bases; nucleotides outside the gene matches: 12. Germline values: CDR1 PRHDT, CDR2 FYEKMQ (reference sequence). This chain's CDR3 is CASSKTGTGTLGNTIYF. CDR3 bases: TGTGCCAGCAGCAAGACCGGGACAGGGACTTTAGGAAACACCATATATTTT.

In DNA form, the CDR3 reads TGTGCCATCAGCTCCGGGACATTTGATCAGCCCCAGCATTTT. It specifies CAISSGTFDQPQHF. V and J are TRBV10-3 and TRBJ1-5, with D possibly being TRBD1 (6 bases). This CDR3 has 14 amino acids. V dropped 6 bases and J dropped 5 bases, with 14 bases sitting between them. CDR1 ENHRY and CDR2 SYGVKD come from the germline V gene.

The table lists this clone with a count of one. V usage is TRBV19 and J usage is TRBJ2-1; 8 positions agree with TRBD1. This CDR3 contains 16 residues. Losses at the gene ends were 4 bases for V and 7 bases for J; bases not matched to a gene: 12. CDR1 LNHDA and CDR2 SQIVND come from the germline V gene (reference sequence). CDR3 protein: CASSTPQGEYWNEQFF. The CDR3 nucleotides read TGTGCCAGTAGTACCCCACAGGGGGAGTACTGGAATGAGCAGTTCTTC.

The chain is built from TRBV2 and TRBJ2-7, with 8 bases fitting TRBD2. This CDR3 has 15 residues. Germline V gene sequence: CDR1 SNHLY, CDR2 FYNNEI. The V and J ends lost 3 bases and 4 bases, in that order; junction bases with no gene match: 8. CDR3 DNA: TGTGCCAGCAGTGACCCCGGGGGGGCTTCGTACGAGCAGTACTTC. This encodes CASSDPGGASYEQYF.

This chain connects TRBV7-6 to TRBJ1-6; possible D gene TRBD1, 6 bases. The CDR3 contains 16 residues. Germline V gives CDR1 SGHVS, CDR2 FNYEAQ. Trimming removed 5 bases at V and 7 bases at J, with 18 bases between. The CDR3 DNA reads as TGTGCCAGCAGCCTACAACAGGGAATTGCCAATTCACCCCTCCACTTT. It translates to CASSLQQGIANSPLHF. Looking up the rest from reference TRBV7-6 and TRBJ1-6 gives the full variable domain: GAGVSQSPRYKVTKRGQDVALRCDPISGHVSLYWYRQALGQGPEFLTYFNYEAQQDKSGLPNDRFSAERPEGSISTLTIQRTEQRDSAMYRCASSLQQGIANSPLHFGNGTRLTVT.

In this sample, this clone turned up once. The chain recombines TRBV5-1 with TRBJ1-1; maybe TRBD1 (5 bases). V dropped 4 bases and J dropped 2 bases, with 15 bases sitting between them. CDR1 and CDR2 (germline): SGHRS, YFSETQ. The CDR3 runs 15 residues. The CDR3 loop reads CASSELTAPNTEAFF. The CDR3 nucleotides are TGCGCCAGCAGCGAACTGACAGCACCTAACACTGAAGCTTTCTTT.

This sequence joins TRBV6-2 or TRBV6-3 and TRBJ2-2; the D is unclear. CDR1 is MNHEY, CDR2 SVGEGT, per germline. CDR3 size: 13 residues. V lost 1 base and J lost 9, with 9 bases in between. The CDR3 DNA follows: TGTGCCAGCAGTTACTTCGCGAAGCGGGAGCTGTTTTTT. Its translation is CASSYFAKRELFF.

This chain links TRBV5-4 with TRBJ1-3; D is perhaps TRBD1 (5 bases). The germline V gene has CDR1 SGHNT and CDR2 YYREEE (reference sequence). The ends were cut back, 1 base at V and 0 bases at J, with 11 bases in the middle. The CDR3 loop spans 16 amino acids. The chain's CDR3 is CASSLMGLHSGNTIYF. CDR3 nucleotide sequence: TGTGCCAGCAGCTTGATGGGACTCCACTCTGGAAACACCATATATTTT.

This clone was observed once. This sequence joins TRBV7-2 and TRBJ2-1; TRBD1 agrees at 7 bases. The V gene end was trimmed by 5 bases and the J gene end by 0 bases; junction bases not matched to a gene: 4. Germline V gene lookup returns CDR1 SGHTA and CDR2 FQGNSA. The CDR3 is 15 amino acids. The CDR3 nucleotides are TGTGCCAGCAGCCCGACAGGGAACTCCTACAATGAGCAGTTCTTC. It is translated as CASSPTGNSYNEQFF.

This chain connects TRBV6-2 or TRBV6-3 to TRBJ1-4; D gene unclear. The ends were cut back, 6 bases at V and 4 bases at J, with 9 bases in the middle. This CDR3 is built from 13 residues. Germline V gene data show CDR1 as MNHEY and CDR2 as SVGEGT. This CDR3 is CASSRGSNEKLFF. DNA for the CDR3: TGTGCCAGCAGCCGAGGGAGTAATGAAAAACTGTTTTTT.

CDR3 DNA sequence: TGTGCCACCAGTGATTCACGGCGGCCCTCTAACGAGCAGTACTTC. As protein: CATSDSRRPSNEQYF. This chain links TRBV24-1 with TRBJ2-7, with D unresolved. The V gene lost 2 bases and the J gene lost 5 bases, with 15 bases spanning the gap. Per the germline V gene, CDR1 is KGHDR and CDR2 is SFDVKD. The CDR3 extends over 15 amino acids.

The CDR3 region is CASSLITGLSNTGELFF. CDR3 DNA: TGCGCCAGCAGCTTGATAACAGGTTTATCGAACACCGGGGAGCTGTTTTTT. The chain is built from TRBV5-1 and TRBJ2-2; perhaps TRBD1 as D (5 bases). Germline CDR1 reads SGHRS; CDR2 reads YFSETQ. V shed 1 base and J shed 0 bases, with 13 bases lying between them. The CDR3 has 17 residues.

The chain uses TRBV5-4 and TRBJ2-4, with D perhaps matching TRBD1 (6 bases). CDR3 size: 14 residues. V lost 4 bases, J lost 5 bases, and 13 bases lay in between. Germline CDR1 and CDR2: SGHNT and YYREEE (reference sequence). The CDR3, as DNA: TGTGCCAGCAGCATACAGGGATACCAAAACATTCAGTACTTC. Protein sequence: CASSIQGYQNIQYF.

The gene calls are TRBV5-1 and TRBJ2-3; the D gene is possibly TRBD1 (6 bases). Trimming took 0 bases from V and 0 from J, leaving 8 bases between them. Per germline, CDR1 SGHRS and CDR2 YFSETQ. This CDR3 is 15 amino acids long. Written as DNA, the CDR3 is TGCGCCAGCAGCTTGGTAGGACAGAGCACAGATACGCAGTATTTT. Encoded protein: CASSLVGQSTDTQYF.

The chain is built from TRBV25-1 and TRBJ1-1; 7 positions agree with TRBD1. Germline CDR1 is MGHDK and CDR2 is SYGVNS. The CDR3 contains 13 residues. The J segment lost 4 bases and the V segment lost 5 bases, leaving 4 bases of the junction unmatched. CDR3 coding DNA: TGTGCCAGCAGTAAGACAGGGTTCACTGAAGCTTTCTTT. Its protein is CASSKTGFTEAFF.

The gene calls are TRBV7-2 and TRBJ1-6; possible D gene TRBD1, 5 bases. Looked up from germline, CDR1 is SGHTA and CDR2 is FQGNSA. The V end lost 5 bases, the J end lost 7 bases, and 12 bases lay between the germline ends. There are 14 residues in the CDR3. The CDR3 protein is CASSMSGANSPLHF. DNA of the CDR3: TGTGCCAGCAGCATGTCTGGGGCCAATTCACCCCTCCACTTT.

V and J are TRBV27 and TRBJ2-7, with D tentatively TRBD2 (6 bases). The germline V gene has CDR1 MNHEY and CDR2 SMNVEV (reference sequence). V was pared by 8 bases and J by 4 bases, with 15 bases between. The CDR3 is 13 residues long. The CDR3 region has the DNA TGTGCCAGCTCCGGGATTAGCGGATACGAGCAGTACTTC. It encodes CASSGISGYEQYF.

This clone has only a few counts. This chain uses TRBV19 with TRBJ1-5, with D tentatively TRBD1 (5 bases). The CDR3 consists of 15 residues. CDR1 is LNHDA and CDR2 is SQIVND in the germline V gene (reference sequence). V dropped 0 bases and J dropped 2 bases, with 8 bases sitting between them. DNA for the CDR3: TGTGCCAGTAGTATAGAGGGGCGCGGCAATCAGCCCCAGCATTTT. Protein sequence: CASSIEGRGNQPQHF. Looking up the rest from reference TRBV19 and TRBJ1-5 gives the full variable domain: DGGITQSPKYLFRKEGQNVTLSCEQNLNHDAMYWYRQDPGQGLRLIYYSQIVNDFQKGDIAEGYSVSREKKESFPLTVTSAQKNPTAFYLCASSIEGRGNQPQHFGDGTRLSIL.

This clone turned up a few times. V usage is TRBV7-2 and J usage is TRBJ2-5; 14 bases are shared with TRBD2. V dropped 5 bases and J dropped 1; count of bases not matched to a gene: 3. Germline V gene data show CDR1 as SGHTA and CDR2 as FQGNSA. This CDR3 region has 16 residues. CDR3 coding DNA: TGTGCCAGCAGCCCAGGACTAGCGGGGGGCCAAGAGACCCAGTACTTC. Translated, it gives CASSPGLAGGQETQYF. The variable domain in full, completed from reference TRBV7-2 and TRBJ2-5, reads GAGVSQSPSNKVTEKGKDVELRCDPISGHTALYWYRQSLGQGLEFLIYFQGNSAPDKSGLPSDRFSAERTGGSVSTLTIQRTQQEDSAVYLCASSPGLAGGQETQYFGPGTRLLVL.

The chain joins TRBV6-1 to TRBJ2-6, with 9 bases lining up with TRBD1. Unmatched junction bases numbered 9, after V lost 1 base and J lost 8 bases. CDR1 is MNHNS, CDR2 SASEGT, per germline. The CDR3 consists of 17 residues. CDR3 sequence reads: CASSEDLQGAVTNVLTF. CDR3 coding DNA: TGTGCCAGCAGTGAAGACTTACAGGGGGCGGTGACCAACGTCCTGACTTTC.

This clone appeared a few times. The CDR3 DNA is TGTGCCAGCAGCCACGGGAAGACTGAAGCTTTCTTT. Translating it yields CASSHGKTEAFF. This sequence joins TRBV14 and TRBJ1-1; D uncertain. Germline CDR1 is SGHDN and CDR2 is FVKESK. Trimming cost V 3 bases and J 5 bases, with 7 bases left between them. The CDR3 sequence is 12 residues long.